Sequencing of this T cell receptor beta chain was carried out in a study of T cells in Graves' hyperthyroidism and ophthalmopathy. The V end was cut by 0 bases, the J end by 2 bases, with 14 bases between. The CDR3 is 18 amino acids. RNA transcripts served as the template for amplifying TCR beta CDR3 regions. The HTBI primer set served for first-round RT-PCR of the TCR CDR3. TCRdb re-analysed the multiplex PCR reads in MiXCR, keeping a single row per CDR3 protein. The sample lists about 590,000 distinct CDR3 sequences; 15% to 19% were seen once. This clonotype came up many times. The target antigen is unknown. Study-wide results and caveats: The authors' 13 V-J model separated ophthalmopathy from stable hyperthyroidism.

The sequencing input was blood. The sequence derives from a woman in her 30s with Graves' hyperthyroidism. This chain links TRBV12-3 or TRBV12-4 with TRBJ2-6, with D possibly matching TRBD2 (5 bases). The CDR3 is CASSLAVRGSPGANVLTF. The CDR3 DNA reads TGTGCCAGCAGTTTAGCGGTCCGGGGTTCGCCTGGGGCCAACGTCCTGACTTTC.